The entry that follows covers one TCR beta chain sequence. The data stem from a study of blood T cell repertoires in COVID-19. Some clones are missing from TCRdb's copy, which holds only in-frame ones; the method was immunoSEQ multiplex PCR. Of roughly 130,000 clones detected, around 87% appear once; the ten largest clones hold 3.6%. The CDR3 loop spans 16 amino acids. V was clipped by 5 bases and J by 2 bases, with 16 bases between them. Germline V CDR1 and CDR2: MDHEN, SYDVKM. This clonotype was sampled from a woman aged 55 to 70 with acute or convalescent COVID-19. The chain carries TRBV28 and TRBJ1-5; maybe TRBD1 (6 bases). Sample: peripheral blood. The CDR3 loop is CASSPYTGYGNQPQHF. The CDR3 DNA reads as TGTGCCAGCAGTCCCTACACAGGGTATGGCAATCAGCCCCAGCATTTT.